These 19 T cell receptor beta chains share one sample of origin, sequenced in a study of shared clonotypes between healthy human individuals. TCRdb's table, derived via immunoSEQ multiplex PCR, lists solely in-frame clones and lacks some. Of 2 million to 3 million clones listed, 93% are singletons. The sequencing input was naive CD4+ T cells from PBMCs. Sample subset: CD45RA+ positively selected. Every receptor here comes from a young man in good health. Some clones in this sample may be carry-over from other donors' samples.

This clone was detected once. The chain has TRBV21-1 and TRBJ2-7; the table's D gene call, TRBD2, was not cross checked with the DNA. TRBV21-1 is a known pseudogene. The CDR3 sequence is 19 residues long. The CDR3 loop reads CASSVLTVRAREGHYEQYF. CDR3 in DNA: TGTGCCAGCAGCGTCCTAACGGTCAGGGCGAGGGAGGGCCACTACGAGCAGTACTTC.

The CDR3 DNA follows: TGTGCCAGCAGCTTCGGCAGGGAATACGAGCAGTACTTC. Its protein product is CASSFGREYEQYF. The rearrangement joins TRBV11-3 to TRBJ2-7, with D tentatively TRBD1 (5 bases). The CDR3 consists of 13 residues. V dropped 3 bases and J dropped 4 bases, with 10 bases sitting between them. CDR1 is SGHNT, CDR2 YENEEA, per germline.

This chain uses TRBV18 with TRBJ2-5; 11 bases agree with TRBD2. The CDR3 runs to 15 residues. Germline lookup yields CDR1 KGHSH and CDR2 LQKENI. V shed 6 bases, J shed 1 base, and the junction held 4 bases outside the gene matches. CDR3 residues: CASSPGTSGQETQYF. As DNA, the CDR3 is TGTGCCAGCTCCCCAGGGACTAGCGGCCAAGAGACCCAGTACTTC.

The genes are TRBV6-5 and TRBJ2-5; 8 nucleotides agree with TRBD2. The V gene end was trimmed by 6 bases and the J gene end by 5 bases; junction bases not matched to a gene: 11. This CDR3 has 15 amino acids. Germline loops: CDR1 MNHEY, CDR2 SVGAGI. CDR3: CASSTSGAQGETQYF. As DNA, the CDR3 is TGTGCCAGCAGCACTAGCGGAGCCCAAGGGGAGACCCAGTACTTC.

V gene TRBV4-3 combines with J gene TRBJ2-7; no clear D gene. Trimming stripped 0 bases from V and 2 bases from J, with 11 bases between. The CDR3 loop spans 15 amino acids. The germline V gene has CDR1 LGHNA and CDR2 YSLEER. The CDR3 region is CASSQDQVQTYEQYF. CDR3 nucleotide sequence: TGCGCCAGCAGCCAAGACCAGGTTCAGACCTACGAGCAGTACTTC.

The chain links TRBV30 to TRBJ1-1; D perhaps matches TRBD1 (5 bases). Germline values: CDR1 GTSNPN, CDR2 SVGIG (reference sequence). Trimming took 0 bases from V and 10 from J, leaving 12 bases between them. The CDR3 length is 12 residues. CDR3 in DNA: TGTGCCTGGAGTGTTAATCCCGGGGGAGCTTTCTTT. This gives the protein CAWSVNPGGAFF. Combining the CDR3 with reference TRBV30 and TRBJ1-1 gives the whole variable domain SQTIHQWPATLVQPVGSPLSLECTVEGTSNPNLYWYRQAAGRGLQLLFYSVGIGQISSEVPQNLSASRPQDRQFILSSKKLLLSDSGFYLCAWSVNPGGAFFGQGTRLTVV.

In this sample, this clone turned up once. This sequence joins TRBV9 and TRBJ2-4; D could derive from TRBD1 or TRBD2 (6 bases each). The germline gives CDR1 SGDLS, CDR2 YYNGEE. The V gene lost 4 bases and the J gene lost 9 bases, with 20 bases spanning the gap. This CDR3 has 15 amino acids. The CDR3 is CASSTLGGRTGIQYF. The CDR3 region has the DNA TGTGCCAGCAGCACTCTAGGGGGGAGAACGGGCATTCAGTACTTC.

The rearrangement uses TRBV4-1 and TRBJ1-2, with TRBD1 identical over 12 bases. This CDR3 is 16 amino acids long. Germline values: CDR1 MGHRA, CDR2 YSYEKL. V was pared by 4 bases and J by 4 bases, with 7 bases of the junction left unmatched. In DNA form, the CDR3 reads TGCGCCAGCAGCCCTACCGGGACAGGGGGCCTCTATGGCTACACCTTC. This codes for CASSPTGTGGLYGYTF.

The chain employs TRBV4-1 and TRBJ2-2; 8 bases align to TRBD2. V shed 1 base and J 0 bases; nucleotides not matched to a gene: 4. The CDR3 extends over 17 amino acids. The V gene's germline CDR1 is MGHRA and CDR2 YSYEKL. The DNA for the CDR3 is TGCGCCAGCAGCCAAGTTAGTAGCGGGACGAACACCGGGGAGCTGTTTTTT. Protein sequence: CASSQVSSGTNTGELFF.

This chain connects TRBV4-1 to TRBJ1-4; 9 bases are a match to TRBD1. The germline CDR1 and CDR2 sequences are MGHRA and YSYEKL. The trim removed 5 bases at V and 7 bases at J, leaving 8 bases unmatched. This CDR3 is 15 amino acids long. CDR3 DNA sequence: TGCGCCAGCAGCAAAACAGGGGGCGAATCTGAAAAACTGTTTTTT. Its translation is CASSKTGGESEKLFF.

The gene calls are TRBV30 and TRBJ2-6, with TRBD2 matching over 11 bases. This CDR3 spans 19 amino acids. V lost 4 bases, J lost 2 bases, and 13 bases stayed unmatched. Germline V lookup: CDR1 GTSNPN, CDR2 SVGIG (reference sequence). The CDR3 region is CAWKVAGGPVGPGANVLTF. CDR3 coding DNA: TGTGCCTGGAAGGTAGCGGGAGGGCCAGTTGGGCCTGGGGCCAACGTCCTGACTTTC.

The gene calls are TRBV12-5 and TRBJ2-1; D assignment may be TRBD1 or TRBD2 (5 bases each). There are 14 residues in the CDR3. Per germline, CDR1 LGHNT and CDR2 FRNRAP. The V and J ends lost 7 bases and 0 bases respectively, with 10 bases between them. Written as DNA, the CDR3 is TGTGCTAGTGCCCGTGGGGGCTCCTACAATGAGCAGTTCTTC. It yields the protein CASARGGSYNEQFF. The variable domain in full, completed from reference TRBV12-5 and TRBJ2-1, reads DARVTQTPRHKVTEMGQEVTMRCQPILGHNTVFWYRQTMMQGLELLAYFRNRAPLDDSGMPKDRFSAEMPDATLATLKIQPSEPRDSAVYFCASARGGSYNEQFFGPGTRLTVL.

This CDR3 reads CASSYRTGPENTIYF. The CDR3 DNA reads as TGTGCCAGCAGCTACCGGACAGGGCCCGAAAACACCATATATTTT. The chain joins TRBV7-2 to TRBJ1-3; the match to TRBD1 covers 8 bases. The CDR3 runs to 15 residues. Trimming at V came to 4 bases and at J to 6 bases, leaving 8 bases not matched to a gene. Germline V gene data show CDR1 as SGHTA and CDR2 as FQGNSA.

The chain couples TRBV18 to TRBJ1-2; D is ambiguous. V dropped 2 bases and J dropped 9 bases, with 16 bases sitting between them. This CDR3 contains 14 residues. Germline assignment: CDR1 KGHSH and CDR2 LQKENI. CDR3 residues: CASSPLLTVDSYTF. For the CDR3, the DNA is TGTGCCAGCTCACCATTGCTCACAGTGGATAGCTACACCTTC.

The chain carries TRBV9 and TRBJ2-5, with 8 bases matching TRBD1. Germline V CDR1 and CDR2: SGDLS, YYNGEE. Germline trimming cut 3 bases from V and 4 bases from J; bases unmatched to any gene: 11. The CDR3 spans 16 residues. The CDR3 loop is CASSAPTQGAGETQYF. DNA of the CDR3: TGTGCCAGCAGCGCGCCGACCCAGGGGGCCGGAGAGACCCAGTACTTC.

V usage is TRBV2 and J usage is TRBJ1-4; D ambiguous. Per germline, CDR1 SNHLY and CDR2 FYNNEI. This CDR3 contains 14 residues. V was shortened by 6 bases and J by 5 bases, with 13 bases between the two germline ends. The CDR3 bases are TGTGCCAGCAGAGCCCAGGAGACCAATGAAAAACTGTTTTTT. This encodes CASRAQETNEKLFF.

This clone was observed once. At the DNA level, this CDR3 is encoded by other sequences in the same sample as well. The CDR3 DNA sequence: TGTGCCAGCAGCGTATTGGGTCAGTCCTACAATGAGCAGTTCTTC. Translation gives CASSVLGQSYNEQFF. This rearrangement joins TRBV9 to TRBJ2-1; no definite D call. Germline CDR1 is SGDLS and CDR2 is YYNGEE. V was cut by 1 base and J by 1 base, with 9 bases left in between. The CDR3 has 15 residues. Drawing the rest from reference TRBV9 and TRBJ2-1, the complete variable domain is DSGVTQTPKHLITATGQRVTLRCSPRSGDLSVYWYQQSLDQGLQFLIQYYNGEERAKGNILERFSAQQFPDLHSELNLSSLELGDSALYFCASSVLGQSYNEQFFGPGTRLTVL.

The chain employs TRBV11-2 and TRBJ2-1; 7 bases are shared with TRBD2. The CDR3 consists of 14 residues. Germline trimming cut 3 bases from V and 4 bases from J; bases unmatched to any gene: 3. The germline gives CDR1 SGHAT, CDR2 FQNNGV. CDR3 sequence reads: CASSFLADYNEQFF. The CDR3 DNA reads TGTGCCAGCAGCTTTCTAGCGGATTACAATGAGCAGTTCTTC.

This chain connects TRBV19 to TRBJ1-1, with D possibly TRBD1 on 5 matching bases. The CDR3 spans 13 residues. V was clipped by 1 base and J by 6 bases, with 9 bases between them. Germline assignment: CDR1 LNHDA and CDR2 SQIVND (reference sequence). CDR3 nucleotide sequence: TGTGCCAGTAGTATAGCTGGGGGTTCTGAAGCTTTCTTT. It yields the protein CASSIAGGSEAFF.